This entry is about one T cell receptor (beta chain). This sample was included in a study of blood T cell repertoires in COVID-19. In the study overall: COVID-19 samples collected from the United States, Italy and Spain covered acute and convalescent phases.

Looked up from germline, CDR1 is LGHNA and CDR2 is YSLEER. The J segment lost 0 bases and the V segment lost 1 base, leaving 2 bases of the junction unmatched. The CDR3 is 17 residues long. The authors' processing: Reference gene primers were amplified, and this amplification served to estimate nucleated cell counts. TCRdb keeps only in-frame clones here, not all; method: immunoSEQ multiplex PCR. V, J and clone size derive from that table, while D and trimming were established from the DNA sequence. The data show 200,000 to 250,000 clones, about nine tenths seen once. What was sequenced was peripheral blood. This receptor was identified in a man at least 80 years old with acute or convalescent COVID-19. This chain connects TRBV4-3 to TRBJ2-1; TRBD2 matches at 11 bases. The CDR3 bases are TGCGCCAGCAGCCAAGTAGCGGGAGGGGTCTCCTACAATGAGCAGTTCTTC. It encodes CASSQVAGGVSYNEQFF.